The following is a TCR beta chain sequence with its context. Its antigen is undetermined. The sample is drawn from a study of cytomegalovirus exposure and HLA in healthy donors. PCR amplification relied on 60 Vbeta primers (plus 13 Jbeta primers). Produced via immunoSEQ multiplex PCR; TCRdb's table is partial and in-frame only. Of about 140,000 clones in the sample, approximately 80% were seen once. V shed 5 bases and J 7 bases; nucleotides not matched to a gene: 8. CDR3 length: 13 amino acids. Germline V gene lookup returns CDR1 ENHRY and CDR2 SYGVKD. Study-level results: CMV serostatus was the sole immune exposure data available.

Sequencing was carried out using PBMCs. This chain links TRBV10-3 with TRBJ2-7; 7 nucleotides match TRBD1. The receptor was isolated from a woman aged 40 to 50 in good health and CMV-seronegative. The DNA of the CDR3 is TGTGCCATCAGTTCGATAGGACAGGAAGAGCAGTACTTC. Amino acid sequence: CAISSIGQEEQYF.